The 18 T cell receptor beta chains reported below all come from one sample, sequenced in a study of CD8+CD57+ T cells in acquired aplastic anemia. All sequencing subjects had displayed CD8+CD57+ cell expansion on flow cytometry. Investigators profiled TCR beta VDJ and CDR3 from genomic DNA template. One entry per CDR3 protein, called by TCRdb with MiXCR from the reads. The sample shows around 500,000 distinct CDR3 sequences, around 30% of them seen only once. The specimen was sorted CD4+, CD8+, or CD8+CD57+ T cells (not recorded which) from PBMCs. These receptors were obtained from a human donor with aplastic anemia.

This clonotype was detected a few times. CDR3 nucleotides: TGTGCCAGCAGTTTACACACGCAAAACGACTATGGCTACACCTTC. It specifies CASSLHTQNDYGYTF. V and J are TRBV12-3 or TRBV12-4 and TRBJ1-2, with D uncertain. Trimming cost V 2 bases and J 3 bases, with 13 bases left between them. The CDR3 covers 15 residues.

This clonotype was seen at least ten times. This chain connects TRBV2 to TRBJ2-1; D is perhaps TRBD1 (6 bases). The CDR3 spans 13 residues. Germline values: CDR1 SNHLY, CDR2 FYNNEI. Trimming took off 4 bases at V and 5 bases at J, with 9 bases between the two ends. In nucleotides, the CDR3 is TGTGCCAGCAGTGGTTCAGGGGACAATGAGCAGTTCTTC. Residues: CASSGSGDNEQFF.

CDR3 sequence: CASSFQGITYEQYF. For the CDR3, the DNA is TGTGCCAGCAGTTTTCAGGGGATAACCTACGAGCAGTACTTC. The chain carries TRBV27 and TRBJ2-7, with a possible D match to TRBD1 (6 bases). There are 14 residues in the CDR3. V was pared by 3 bases and J by 2 bases, with 11 bases between. Germline-derived CDR1 and CDR2 are MNHEY and SMNVEV (reference sequence).

V is TRBV3-1 and J is TRBJ1-5; 9 positions agree with TRBD1. V shed 5 bases and J 4 bases; nucleotides not matched to a gene: 6. Looked up from germline, CDR1 is LGHDT and CDR2 is YNNKEL (reference sequence). The CDR3 covers 15 residues. Here the CDR3 reads CASSAGQGMNQPQHF. The CDR3 DNA is TGTGCCAGCAGCGCGGGACAGGGTATGAATCAGCCCCAGCATTTT.

V gene TRBV14 combines with J gene TRBJ1-6; TRBD1 matches 7 bases. Germline V CDR1 and CDR2: SGHDN, FVKESK. J gave up 10 bases and V 4 bases, and 10 bases lay outside the gene matches. The CDR3 has 15 residues. The CDR3: CASSRYSQGVSPLHF. DNA for the CDR3: TGTGCCAGCAGCCGATATAGCCAGGGGGTCTCACCCCTCCACTTT.

This clonotype was recorded at least ten times. The chain's CDR3 is CASSSQGQVGGYTF. In DNA form, the CDR3 reads TGTGCCAGTAGTTCGCAGGGGCAAGTAGGGGGCTACACCTTC. This chain connects TRBV19 to TRBJ1-2, with a possible D match to TRBD1 (6 bases). Trimming took 5 bases from V and 8 from J, leaving 18 bases between them. The CDR3 is made up of 14 amino acids. CDR1 and CDR2 (germline): LNHDA, SQIVND (reference sequence).

This clonotype has a handful of counts. The chain has TRBV7-2 and TRBJ1-4, with unresolved D. Germline CDR1 is SGHTA and CDR2 is FQGNSA. Deletions cut 2 bases from V and 3 bases from J, with 10 bases between. This CDR3 contains 15 residues. For the CDR3, the DNA is TGTGCCAGCAGCTTATGGGCCGGACCTAATGAAAAACTGTTTTTT. This codes for CASSLWAGPNEKLFF.

There are a few counts of this clonotype. The chain uses TRBV2 and TRBJ2-2, with D maybe TRBD2 (6 bases). With 5 bases removed from V and 4 bases from J, the gap between germline ends came to 14 bases. CDR3 length: 15 amino acids. Germline lookup yields CDR1 SNHLY and CDR2 FYNNEI. The CDR3 DNA reads as TGTGCCAGCAGTCAGGACGGAGGGATCACCGGGGAGCTGTTTTTT. Translation gives CASSQDGGITGELFF.

This chain connects TRBV5-5 to TRBJ2-3, with 7 bases lining up with TRBD2. CDR1 is SGHKS and CDR2 is YYEKEE in the germline V gene (reference sequence). V gave up 2 bases and J gave up 5 bases; unmatched junction bases: 8. This CDR3 region has 15 residues. CDR3 nucleotides: TGTGCCAGCAGCTTTTCTGGCGGGGGAAGAGATACGCAGTATTTT. It is translated as CASSFSGGGRDTQYF.

Regarding this clonotype: No conserved phenylalanine or tryptophan ends this CDR3, so it is likely a read error. Because the CDR3's place on the DNA is in doubt, the DNA is left out and the CDR3 is given as listed by TCRdb. CDR3 sequence reads: CASSIRDRNY. The V and J genes are TRBV19 and TRBJ1-1. Germline V gene sequence: CDR1 LNHDA, CDR2 SQIVND (reference sequence). The CDR3 length is 10 residues, termini included.

This rearrangement joins TRBV5-6 to TRBJ2-1; 11 bases match TRBD2. With 9 bases clipped from V and 3 bases from J, the junction kept 8 bases outside the gene matches. CDR1 SGHDT and CDR2 YYEEEE come from the germline V gene. The CDR3 is made up of 15 amino acids. The CDR3 DNA reads as TGTGCCATCAGTTGGACTAGCGGGCGCTACAATGAGCAGTTCTTC. Translation gives CAISWTSGRYNEQFF.

The count of this clonotype is one. A junction end diverges from the germline sequence, so it may reflect a read error. The chain carries TRBV20-1 and TRBJ2-6, with D perhaps matching TRBD1 (5 bases). The CDR3 is 15 residues long. The germline V gene encodes CDR1 DFQATT and CDR2 SNEGSKA (reference sequence). The CDR3 spells CSARDNRAGANALTF. The CDR3 DNA follows: TGCAGTGCTAGAGATAACCGGGCTGGGGCCAACGCCCTGACTTTC.

The J gene is TRBJ2-7, the V gene TRBV2; TRBD2 aligns across 9 bases. This CDR3 is built from 17 residues. Germline assignment: CDR1 SNHLY and CDR2 FYNNEI. Trimming removed 2 bases from V and 3 bases from J; junction bases left unmatched: 11. CDR3 DNA: TGTGCCAGCAGTGAATTTTCCCCCCTAGCGGGGCACTACGAGCAGTACTTC. This gives the protein CASSEFSPLAGHYEQYF.

This clonotype has only a few counts. The junction differs from germline at one of its ends, possibly a read error. This chain links TRBV25-1 with TRBJ1-5, with D perhaps TRBD1 (5 bases). Germline loops: CDR1 MGHDK, CDR2 SYGVNS. This CDR3 spans 14 amino acids. For the CDR3, the DNA is TGTGCCAGCCGGACACCTCCTTACAATAAGCCCCAGCATTTT. As protein: CASRTPPYNKPQHF.

This chain uses TRBV7-2 with TRBJ2-7; tentatively, D is TRBD2 (6 bases). The ends were cut back, 2 bases at V and 3 bases at J, with 11 bases in the middle. This CDR3 region has 14 residues. From germline, CDR1 is SGHTA and CDR2 FQGNSA. CDR3: CASSLSGSNYEQYF. CDR3 DNA sequence: TGTGCCAGCAGCTTAAGCGGGTCGAACTACGAGCAGTACTTC.

This clonotype was observed a handful of times. V and J are TRBV20-1 and TRBJ2-1, with D tentatively TRBD1 or TRBD2 (7 bases each). In germline, CDR1 is DFQATT, CDR2 SNEGSKA (reference sequence). The CDR3 is made up of 18 amino acids. Trimming removed 4 bases from V and 4 bases from J, with 26 bases in between. CDR3 in amino acids: CSANTQTGKQGGYNEQFF. The CDR3, as DNA: TGCAGTGCTAATACACAAACAGGGAAGCAGGGGGGGTACAATGAGCAGTTCTTC.

This clonotype showed up many times. The rearrangement links TRBV2 to TRBJ1-2, with 9 bases fitting TRBD1. The CDR3 covers 12 residues. Trimming removed 6 bases from V and 10 bases from J; junction bases left unmatched: 6. The germline gives CDR1 SNHLY, CDR2 FYNNEI. CDR3 in amino acids: CASRGQGADYTF. The CDR3 coding sequence is TGTGCCAGCAGGGGACAGGGTGCGGACTACACCTTC.

This chain links TRBV6-2 or TRBV6-3 with TRBJ2-3; D is possibly TRBD2 (6 bases). Trimming removed 0 bases from V and 2 bases from J, with 15 bases in between. From germline, CDR1 is MNHEY and CDR2 SVGEGT. This CDR3 comprises 17 residues. The CDR3 spells CASSYSSRAGPTDTQYF. The CDR3, as DNA: TGTGCCAGCAGTTACTCGAGTAGGGCGGGGCCCACAGATACGCAGTATTTT.